The 19 T cell receptor beta chains given below trace back to one sample, sequenced in a study of blood T cell repertoires in COVID-19. TCRdb's table, derived via immunoSEQ multiplex PCR, lists solely in-frame clones and lacks some. The profile shows 200,000 to 250,000 clones, about 86% of them singletons. What was sequenced was PBMCs or T cells enriched from blood (not recorded which). Receptors originate from a woman aged 50 to 65 in a cohort exposed to, infected with or recovered from COVID-19 (not recorded which).

The chain is built from TRBV6-5 and TRBJ1-5; maybe TRBD1 (5 bases). This CDR3 comprises 14 residues. Trimming removed 2 bases from V and 6 bases from J, with 11 bases in between. The V gene's germline CDR1 is MNHEY and CDR2 SVGAGI. DNA for the CDR3: TGTGCCAGCAGTTACACCAGGGTTGCTCAGCCCCAGCATTTT. It codes for CASSYTRVAQPQHF.

This CDR3 is CASSITGLGYEQYF. CDR3 bases: TGTGCCAGTAGTATCACGGGACTGGGCTACGAGCAGTACTTC. The chain joins TRBV19 to TRBJ2-7; weak D call: TRBD2 (6 bases). CDR3 length: 14 residues. The V end lost 3 bases, the J end lost 3 bases, and 12 bases lay between the germline ends. Germline CDR1 LNHDA, CDR2 SQIVND (reference sequence).

The rearrangement joins TRBV23-1 to TRBJ1-3; D not certain. TRBV23-1 is an open reading frame, and its role is uncertain. The ends were cut back, 0 bases at V and 2 bases at J, with 8 bases in the middle. The CDR3 spans 15 residues. The CDR3 reads CASSQSARTGNTIYF. The CDR3 DNA is TGCGCCAGCAGTCAATCGGCCAGAACTGGAAACACCATATATTTT.

The chain couples TRBV5-1 to TRBJ1-3; D may be TRBD1 (5 bases). CDR3 length: 16 residues. CDR1 is SGHRS and CDR2 is YFSETQ in the germline V gene. Trimming took 1 base from V and 4 from J, leaving 15 bases between them. CDR3 nucleotide sequence: TGCGCCAGCAGCTTGACGGGTCGGCAGGGAGGAAACACCATATATTTT. The encoded protein is CASSLTGRQGGNTIYF. Full variable domain (remainder filled in from reference TRBV5-1 and TRBJ1-3): KAGVTQTPRYLIKTRGQQVTLSCSPISGHRSVSWYQQTPGQGLQFLFEYFSETQRNKGNFPGRFSGRQFSNSRSEMNVSTLELGDSALYLCASSLTGRQGGNTIYFGEGSWLTVV.

The genes are TRBV4-1 and TRBJ1-6; D perhaps matches TRBD1 (6 bases). The V end was cut by 0 bases, the J end by 9 bases, with 18 bases between. CDR3 size: 17 residues. Germline CDR1 MGHRA, CDR2 YSYEKL. This CDR3 is CASSQDRGAGRRSPLHF. The CDR3 DNA sequence: TGCGCCAGCAGCCAAGATCGGGGGGCGGGCAGACGTTCACCCCTCCACTTT.

The CDR3 coding sequence is TGTGCCAGCAGTGAATATTCTCTCTATGGCTACACCTTC. It specifies CASSEYSLYGYTF. The gene calls are TRBV25-1 and TRBJ1-2, with no clear D. The CDR3 has 13 amino acids. The ends were cut back, 0 bases at V and 4 bases at J, with 6 bases in the middle. Germline V gene sequence: CDR1 MGHDK, CDR2 SYGVNS.

The CDR3 DNA follows: TGTGCCAGCAGCTTTCGGCAGGGAGGTGGAAATGAGCAGTTCTTC. This encodes CASSFRQGGGNEQFF. The chain employs TRBV7-3 and TRBJ2-1; tentative D call: TRBD2 (6 bases). CDR1 and CDR2 (germline): SGHTA, FQGTGA. V was clipped by 3 bases and J by 7 bases, with 16 bases between them. The CDR3 totals 15 residues.

This chain joins TRBV4-1 and TRBJ2-5; possibly TRBD1 for D (6 bases). This CDR3 region has 15 residues. Trimming took off 0 bases at V and 7 bases at J, with 15 bases between the two ends. The germline CDR1 and CDR2 sequences are MGHRA and YSYEKL. CDR3 residues: CASSQDLGGGLTQYF. The DNA for the CDR3 is TGCGCCAGCAGCCAAGATTTAGGGGGTGGGTTGACCCAGTACTTC.

J is TRBJ1-1 and V is TRBV21-1; the table gives TRBD1 as D, unverified against the DNA. TRBV21-1 is annotated as a pseudogene. This CDR3 has 17 amino acids. The CDR3 loop reads CASSKINGRGPDTEAFF. CDR3 nucleotide sequence: TGTGCCAGCAGCAAAATAAATGGTAGGGGGCCGGACACTGAAGCTTTCTTT.

This clone was observed a few times. The chain joins TRBV24-1 to TRBJ2-2; D call uncertain. The CDR3 consists of 12 residues. The V end was cut by 4 bases, the J end by 5 bases, with 4 bases between. Germline assignment: CDR1 KGHDR and CDR2 SFDVKD. CDR3 loop: CATSEETGELFF. In DNA form, the CDR3 reads TGTGCCACCAGTGAAGAGACCGGGGAGCTGTTTTTT.

This chain uses TRBV28 with TRBJ2-7, with 10 bases matching TRBD1. Germline CDR1 reads MDHEN; CDR2 reads SYDVKM. The CDR3 runs to 16 residues. V dropped 6 bases and J dropped 3; count of bases not matched to a gene: 11. The CDR3, as DNA: TGTGCCAGCAGCCCAGGGGGGGACAGGGGTGTCTACGAGCAGTACTTC. It yields the protein CASSPGGDRGVYEQYF.

The CDR3 is CASSAQAGNTEAFF. The DNA for the CDR3 is TGTGCCAGCAGCGCCCAAGCCGGGAACACTGAAGCTTTCTTT. The chain has TRBV7-3 and TRBJ1-1, with unresolved D. The germline gives CDR1 SGHTA, CDR2 FQGTGA. Trimming took 5 bases from V and 1 from J, leaving 11 bases between them. The CDR3 runs 14 residues. Together with reference TRBV7-3 and TRBJ1-1, the CDR3 gives the full variable domain: GAGVSQTPSNKVTEKGKYVELRCDPISGHTALYWYRQSLGQGPEFLIYFQGTGAADDSGLPNDRFFAVRPEGSVSTLKIQRTERGDSAVYLCASSAQAGNTEAFFGQGTRLTVV.

The chain carries TRBV5-4 and TRBJ2-1, with 8 bases that match TRBD1. The V segment lost 4 bases and the J segment 5 bases; nucleotides outside the gene matches: 8. The CDR3 totals 15 residues. Germline CDR1 and CDR2: SGHNT and YYREEE (reference sequence). Here the CDR3 reads CASSTGGPGNNEQFF. As DNA, the CDR3 is TGTGCCAGCAGCACAGGGGGTCCGGGGAACAATGAGCAGTTCTTC.

The chain couples TRBV2 to TRBJ2-2; weak D call: TRBD2 (6 bases). Trimming pared 5 bases from V and 3 bases from J, leaving 13 bases between. Germline CDR1 SNHLY, CDR2 FYNNEI. This CDR3 region has 15 residues. CDR3 loop: CASSFGTLYTGELFF. The CDR3 DNA reads TGTGCCAGCAGTTTCGGGACTCTATACACCGGGGAGCTGTTTTTT.

This clone is a singleton in its sample. The chain joins TRBV5-1 to TRBJ1-2, with D possibly TRBD1 on 6 matching bases. Looked up from germline, CDR1 is SGHRS and CDR2 is YFSETQ. This CDR3 is built from 14 residues. The V gene lost 4 bases and the J gene lost 4 bases, with 14 bases spanning the gap. The CDR3 loop is CASSGGEKGYGYTF. The CDR3 DNA sequence: TGCGCCAGCAGCGGGGGCGAGAAGGGCTATGGCTACACCTTC.

This clone was observed a handful of times. CDR3 DNA: TGCGCCAGCGACCCCGGGGGGGTCCCTTACGAGCAGTACTTC. Translation: CASDPGGVPYEQYF. The gene calls are TRBV5-1 and TRBJ2-7; 8 positions agree with TRBD2. Germline CDR1 SGHRS, CDR2 YFSETQ. V shed 7 bases and J 4 bases; nucleotides not matched to a gene: 10. The CDR3 contains 14 residues.

The gene calls are TRBV29-1 and TRBJ2-1, with TRBD2 matching 7 bases. The CDR3 totals 13 residues. Germline CDR1 is SQVTM and CDR2 is ANQGSEA. With 6 bases clipped from V and 3 bases from J, the junction kept 5 bases outside the gene matches. This CDR3 reads CSVGGGDYNEQFF. The CDR3 nucleotides read TGCAGCGTCGGCGGGGGAGACTACAATGAGCAGTTCTTC.

The V call is TRBV5-1, the J call TRBJ1-2; D not certain. CDR1 SGHRS and CDR2 YFSETQ come from the germline V gene. Trimming took 0 bases from V and 7 from J, leaving 7 bases between them. This CDR3 comprises 12 residues. For the CDR3, the DNA is TGCGCCAGCAGCTTGGATGCGGTTGGCTACACCTTC. This gives the protein CASSLDAVGYTF.

This rearrangement joins TRBV19 to TRBJ1-1, with 7 nucleotides matching TRBD1. CDR1 and CDR2 (germline): LNHDA, SQIVND (reference sequence). J was trimmed by 4 bases and V by 7 bases; bases with no gene match: 9. CDR3 length: 14 amino acids. CDR3 bases: TGTGCCAGTACCCCACAGGGGATGCGCACTGAAGCTTTCTTT. Translation: CASTPQGMRTEAFF.